This T cell receptor (beta chain) came from a study of T cell responses to AZD1222 COVID-19 vaccine (dated by TCRdb to 2020 to 2022). Looking at the study overall: AZD1222 recipients whose second dose came at about 4 weeks and those whose second dose came at about 12 weeks were combined into one group, since spike-specific TCR depth and breadth did not differ between the two schedules. TCR sequencing was performed for approximately 240 trial participants, of whom approximately 200 were given two doses of AZD1222 and 26 were given two doses of MenACWY control vaccine. Enrollment into the trials was organized by age into subgroups of 18-55, 56-69 and 70-plus years, and those subgroups contained approximately 150, 30 and 60 TCR-sequenced participants, respectively.

For this clone: Its antigen target is currently unknown. Base qualities are not at hand, and no much larger clone is one base apart.

The sample's time point label, in plain terms: baseline before first vaccination. Samples from vaccinated people were obtained from the UK trials COV001 and COV002, which included a single-blind randomized controlled phase 2/3 trial of AZD1222 (ChAdOx1 nCoV-19) in healthy adults. Trial participant PBMC samples were collected at day 0 and day 28 after the second dose for TCRbeta chain sequencing. The CDR3 regions of human TCRbeta chains were subjected to immunosequencing. On the authors' methods: Repertoire TCRs were checked for matches against a reference library of SARS-CoV-2-specific TCRs that had been generated using the MIRA antigen-specificity platform. Breadth was defined as the fraction of unique TCRs that were SARS-CoV-2-associated. Depth was defined as the fraction of total T cells that were SARS-CoV-2-associated. Using the MIRA data, every spike-specific TCR was mapped to the spike region that the TCR reacted to and assigned to either a CD4 or a CD8 class. Log10-transformed breadth and depth values were compared by one-way ANOVA with Sidak's multiple comparisons tests. Sourced from immuneACCESS, this table was stored by TCRdb with only in-frame sequences that have V and J called. A share of the clones is absent; for the studies checked, an unresolved V gene accounts for under half, and the remainder has no known explanation. That table is the source of V, J and clone size, and D and trimming were worked out from the DNA. This sample has 100,000 to 150,000 clones in its table, and approximately 94% of those were observed once. 6.6% of the sample belongs to the ten largest clones.

Study-wide conclusions, independent of this receptor: Because no day 14 peak-response samples were available, the repertoires could be characterized only after the peak T cell response. The vaccine-associated CD4 TCRs covered the entire spike protein, and the dominant responses fell in regions 160-218 and 743-854. Most participants were white British and females outnumbered males, and the authors suggested that clonal diversity may have been underestimated. Conclusions about previously exposed vaccinees are limited because only five or six AZD1222 recipients were SARS-CoV-2 seropositive at baseline. The 56-69-year group was small, and its depth increase did not reach significance, likely because of low power. A significant rise in spike-specific TCR breadth and depth was observed after two AZD1222 doses relative to day 0 and relative to MenACWY recipients. Epitopes outside the regions mutated in the B.1.351 and B.1.1.7 variants were reportedly recognized by nearly half of the unique spike-specific TCRs.

Trimming takes 4 bases off V and 8 bases off J; junction bases not matched to a gene: 10. CDR1 and CDR2 (SEHNR, FQNEAQ) derive from the germline V gene (reference sequence). The CDR3 starts with the cysteine, ends with the phenylalanine, and has 15 residues. Left in the record is the CDR3 DNA by itself, 45 bases read in frame from the first base. This sequence originates from an adult in good health. The rearranged segments are TRBV7-9 and TRBJ1-2; a stretch of 10 junction bases matches TRBD1. This sample comprised peripheral blood, obtained on day 0 of AZD1222 vaccination. The DNA sequence reads TGTGCCAGCAGCTCAATGACAGGGGGCGCGTACGGCTACACCTTC. Protein translation: CASSSMTGGAYGYTF. With the portions outside the CDR3 filled from the reference TRBV7-9 and TRBJ1-2 genes, the complete variable region becomes DTGVSQNPRHKITKRGQNVTFRCDPISEHNRLYWYRQTLGQGPEFLTYFQNEAQLEKSRLLSDRFSAERPKGSFSTLEIQRTEQGDSAMYLCASSSMTGGAYGYTFGSGTRLTVV.